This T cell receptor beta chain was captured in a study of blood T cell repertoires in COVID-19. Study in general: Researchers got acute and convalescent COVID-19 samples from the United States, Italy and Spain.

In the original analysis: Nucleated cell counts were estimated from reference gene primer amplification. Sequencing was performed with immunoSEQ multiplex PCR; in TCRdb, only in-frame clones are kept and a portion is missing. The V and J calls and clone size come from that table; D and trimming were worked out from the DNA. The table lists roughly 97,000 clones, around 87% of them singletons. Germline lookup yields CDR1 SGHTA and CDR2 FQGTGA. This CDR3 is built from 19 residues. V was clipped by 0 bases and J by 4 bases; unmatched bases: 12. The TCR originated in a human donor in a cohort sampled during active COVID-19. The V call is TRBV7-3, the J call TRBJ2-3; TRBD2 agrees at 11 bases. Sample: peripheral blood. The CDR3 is CASSLTPLILAGVADTQYF. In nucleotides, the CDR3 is TGTGCCAGCAGCTTAACCCCCTTAATACTAGCGGGAGTTGCAGATACGCAGTATTTT.